The source of this T cell receptor beta chain is a study of blood T cell repertoires in COVID-19. Study details: PBMCs, B-cell-depleted T cells, or T cells provided the cDNA or gDNA that made up the material.

Here immunoSEQ multiplex PCR was the method, and the copy in TCRdb shows in-frame clones only, minus some. The sample gives 270,000 or so clones, approximately 88% of which show up once; roughly 0.92% is in the top ten. Germline V CDR1 and CDR2: SQVTM, ANQGSEA. This CDR3 is 13 amino acids long. Between the trimmed V and J ends, which lost 3 bases and 2 bases, there was a span of 9 bases. The V call is TRBV29-1, the J call TRBJ2-3, with D unresolved. This clonotype was obtained from a woman aged 40 to 50 who had recovered from COVID-19. The sequencing input was peripheral blood. The CDR3 sequence: CSVEVRFTDTQYF. Here the CDR3 DNA reads TGCAGCGTTGAGGTTCGGTTCACAGATACGCAGTATTTT.